What follows describes a single TCR beta chain. This sample is drawn from a study of blood T cell repertoires in COVID-19. The study drew participants aged about 18 to 89 years from 20 to 30 US areas. Participants' own reports of clinical history determined their cohort assignment. In the original workflow: Reference gene primers were amplified, and this amplification served to estimate nucleated cell counts. Clones were sequenced by immunoSEQ multiplex PCR, and TCRdb holds only the in-frame ones, with some missing. For V, J and clone size, that table is used; D and trimming come from the DNA. Counted here are roughly 250,000 clones, 87% occurring once; the ten biggest clones make up approximately 2.8%. The sequenced material came from PBMCs or T cells enriched from blood (not recorded which). This sequence was found in a woman between 25 and 40 years old with acute COVID-19.

The CDR3 DNA reads TGTGCCAGCAGCCTTAGCGGGGGGCAATACAATGAGCAGTTCTTC. It codes for CASSLSGGQYNEQFF. The chain has TRBV7-9 and TRBJ2-1; TRBD2 aligns across 10 bases. This CDR3 region has 15 residues. Losses at the gene ends were 5 bases for V and 4 bases for J; bases not matched to a gene: 5. Looked up from germline, CDR1 is SEHNR and CDR2 is FQNEAQ (reference sequence).